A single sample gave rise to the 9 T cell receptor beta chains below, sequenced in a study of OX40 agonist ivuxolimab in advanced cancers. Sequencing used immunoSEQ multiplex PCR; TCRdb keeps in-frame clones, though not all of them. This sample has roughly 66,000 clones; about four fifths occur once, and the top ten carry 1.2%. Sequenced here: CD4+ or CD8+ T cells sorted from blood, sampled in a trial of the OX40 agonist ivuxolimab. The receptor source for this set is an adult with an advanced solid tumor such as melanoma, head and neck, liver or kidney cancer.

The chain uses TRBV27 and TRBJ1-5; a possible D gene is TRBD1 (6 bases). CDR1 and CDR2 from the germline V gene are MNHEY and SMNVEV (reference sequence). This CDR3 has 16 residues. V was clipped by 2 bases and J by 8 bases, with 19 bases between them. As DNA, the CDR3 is TGTGCCAGCAGTTTAAGGTCCCAGGGGCTGGGGAAGCCCCAGCATTTT. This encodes CASSLRSQGLGKPQHF.

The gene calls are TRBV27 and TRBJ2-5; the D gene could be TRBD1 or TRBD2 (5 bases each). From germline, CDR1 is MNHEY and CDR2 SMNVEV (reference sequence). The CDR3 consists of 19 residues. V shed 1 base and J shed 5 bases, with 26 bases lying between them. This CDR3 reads CASSLYYRDGRGIRETQYF. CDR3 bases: TGTGCCAGCAGTTTATATTACCGGGACGGCCGGGGAATAAGGGAGACCCAGTACTTC.

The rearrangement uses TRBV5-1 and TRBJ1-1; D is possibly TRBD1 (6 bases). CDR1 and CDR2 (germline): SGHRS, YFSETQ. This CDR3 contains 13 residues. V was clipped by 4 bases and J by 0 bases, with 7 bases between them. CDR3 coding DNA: TGCGCCAGCAGCGGGGGCCTGAACACTGAAGCTTTCTTT. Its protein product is CASSGGLNTEAFF.

Here the CDR3 reads CASSRRDSNQPQHF. DNA of the CDR3: TGCGCCAGCAGCCGCAGGGATAGCAATCAGCCCCAGCATTTT. The chain has TRBV4-1 and TRBJ1-5; possible D gene TRBD1, 5 bases. V was pared by 4 bases and J by 0 bases, with 7 bases between. The germline gives CDR1 MGHRA, CDR2 YSYEKL. This CDR3 is built from 14 residues.

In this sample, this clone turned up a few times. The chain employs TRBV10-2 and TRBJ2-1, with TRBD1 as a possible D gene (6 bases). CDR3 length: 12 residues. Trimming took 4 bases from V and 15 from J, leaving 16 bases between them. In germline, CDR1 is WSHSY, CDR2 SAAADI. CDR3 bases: TGCGCCAGCAGTGGAACGGCCGGGACAAGGTTCTTC. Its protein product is CASSGTAGTRFF.

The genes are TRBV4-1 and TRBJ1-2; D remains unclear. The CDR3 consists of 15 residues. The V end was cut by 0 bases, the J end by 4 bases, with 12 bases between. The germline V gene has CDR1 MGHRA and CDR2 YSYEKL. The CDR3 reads CASSQEMTVAYGYTF. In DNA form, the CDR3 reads TGCGCCAGCAGCCAAGAAATGACGGTTGCCTATGGCTACACCTTC.

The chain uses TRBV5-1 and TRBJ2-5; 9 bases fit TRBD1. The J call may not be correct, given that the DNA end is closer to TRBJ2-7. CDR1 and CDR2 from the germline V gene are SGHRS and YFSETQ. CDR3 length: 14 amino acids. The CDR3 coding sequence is TGCGCCAGCAGCACAGGGGGCGGTAGGTACGAGCAGTACTTC. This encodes CASSTGGGRYEQYF.

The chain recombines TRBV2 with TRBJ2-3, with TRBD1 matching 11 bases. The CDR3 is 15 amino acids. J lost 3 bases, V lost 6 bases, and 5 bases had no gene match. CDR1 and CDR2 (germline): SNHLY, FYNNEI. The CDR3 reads CASSADRGRTDTQYF. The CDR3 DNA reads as TGTGCCAGCAGCGCGGACAGGGGGCGGACAGATACGCAGTATTTT.

DNA for the CDR3: TGTGCCAGCAGAAACCAGGGAGGAGGCACCGGGGAGCTGTTTTTT. Translated, it gives CASRNQGGGTGELFF. The gene calls are TRBV5-4 and TRBJ2-2, with D possibly matching TRBD2 (6 bases). Germline CDR1 SGHNT, CDR2 YYREEE (reference sequence). Trimming left V 5 bases short and J 4 bases short, with 15 bases between. The CDR3 is made up of 15 amino acids.